This paragraph reports one TCR beta chain. What it binds is not known. The data stem from a study of cytomegalovirus exposure and HLA in healthy donors. For the study at large: When 300 to 400 donors were genotyped, 81% of them were found to fall in the Caucasian-associated ancestry cluster. Study results and limitations: Reportedly, fewer N-insertions than the approximately 600-donor mean appeared in an Asian-associated ancestry cluster in a later analysis. For most TCR sequences rarity was the rule, although some public TCRs occurred in many donors.

A multiplex PCR was run with 60 Vbeta primers and 13 Jbeta primers. Generated by immunoSEQ multiplex PCR, the TCRdb table keeps only in-frame clones and is missing some. The profile shows 150,000 or so clones, 70% of them singletons. V trimming: 0 bases; J trimming: 8 bases; junction bases outside the gene matches: 9. Germline CDR1 LGHNA, CDR2 YNFKEQ. This CDR3 spans 16 amino acids. The sequence was obtained from a woman aged 55-70 years in good health and CMV-seropositive. The chain is built from TRBV4-2 and TRBJ2-1, with 8 bases lining up with TRBD2. Input material: PBMCs. CDR3 region: CASSQEAAGVVYEQFF. CDR3 coding DNA: TGTGCCAGCAGCCAAGAAGCAGCGGGAGTAGTATATGAGCAGTTCTTC.